A single sample is the source of the 15 T cell receptor beta chains below, sequenced in a study of regulatory T cells in long-lasting Graves disease. CDR3-region Arm-PCR and iRepertoire HTBI primers produced the TCR beta libraries. One entry per CDR3 protein results from TCRdb running MiXCR on the multiplex PCR reads. This table holds approximately 250,000 distinct CDR3 sequences, about 17% found once. Regarding time point: newly diagnosed GD, antithyroid drugs for less than 3 months. PBMC RNA served as the TCR library source. Source: peripheral blood mononuclear cells (PBMCs), taken at new diagnosis, from a patient treated with antithyroid drugs. The receptors come from a female donor with Graves disease.

This clonotype was seen at least ten times. CDR3 loop: CASSMTGGHEKLFF. In DNA, the CDR3 is TGTGCCAGCAGTATGACAGGGGGCCATGAAAAACTGTTTTTT. The chain couples TRBV2 to TRBJ1-4; 10 positions agree with TRBD1. CDR3 length: 14 residues. The V and J ends lost 5 bases and 6 bases, in that order; junction bases with no gene match: 3. CDR1 SNHLY and CDR2 FYNNEI come from the germline V gene.

This clonotype occurred a few times. The V and J genes are TRBV6-6 and TRBJ2-1; TRBD1 aligns across 12 bases. The germline gives CDR1 MNHNY, CDR2 SVGAGI (reference sequence). With 0 bases clipped from V and 6 bases from J, the junction kept 0 bases outside the gene matches. The CDR3 loop spans 15 amino acids. Here the CDR3 DNA reads TGTGCCAGCAGTTACTCGGGACAGGGGGCCAATGAGCAGTTCTTC. This codes for CASSYSGQGANEQFF.

The DNA of the CDR3 is TGTGCCGCAGGACGGGGAGGCCCCCTCGACGAGCAGTACTTC. This translates into CAAGRGGPLDEQYF. J is TRBJ2-7 and V is TRBV11-3; perhaps TRBD2 as D (6 bases). Trimming shortened V by 11 bases and J by 5 bases, and 22 bases separated the two germline ends. CDR1 is SGHNT and CDR2 is YENEEA in the germline V gene. CDR3 length: 14 amino acids.

This clonotype has at least ten counts. The chain recombines TRBV2 with TRBJ2-7, with TRBD2 identical over 7 bases. The V gene's germline CDR1 is SNHLY and CDR2 FYNNEI. This CDR3 comprises 14 residues. V trimming: 3 bases; J trimming: 4 bases; junction bases outside the gene matches: 6. CDR3 sequence reads: CASSDRGVGYEQYF. The CDR3 bases are TGTGCCAGCAGTGACCGGGGGGTAGGATACGAGCAGTACTTC.

This clonotype was recorded at least ten times. This chain connects TRBV28 to TRBJ1-2; D is unresolved. V lost 5 bases and J 1 base, leaving 8 bases between the germline ends. The CDR3 has 13 residues. Germline values: CDR1 MDHEN, CDR2 SYDVKM. DNA of the CDR3: TGTGCCAGCAGTCCCCTCAATAACTATGGCTACACCTTC. It translates to CASSPLNNYGYTF.

This clonotype has a handful of counts. This sequence may be a read error, since a much larger clone differs from it by one base. This chain links TRBV6-2 or TRBV6-3 with TRBJ1-6, with a tentative D call TRBD1 (6 bases). Trimming took 5 bases from V and 8 from J, leaving 16 bases between them. This CDR3 has 15 residues. Germline CDR1 reads MNHEY; CDR2 reads SVGEGT. CDR3 in amino acids: CASSPRGHYDSPLHF. DNA for the CDR3: TGTGCCAGCAGTCCGAGGGGACATTATGATTCACCCCTCCACTTT.

A note on this clonotype: With a far larger clone one base away, a read error is the likely cause. The chain recombines TRBV7-2 with TRBJ2-5; D is possibly TRBD1 (5 bases). The CDR3 is made up of 15 amino acids. V lost 5 bases to trimming and J lost 11 bases, with 24 bases between them. Germline V gene sequence: CDR1 SGHTA, CDR2 FQGNSA. CDR3 residues: CASSASGQTYNEQYF. The CDR3 DNA reads as TGTGCCAGCAGCGCGTCAGGGCAGACCTACAATGAGCAGTACTTC.

This clonotype was detected many times. V and J are TRBV24-1 and TRBJ2-1; D perhaps matches TRBD1 (6 bases). V lost 1 base and J lost 5, with 14 bases in between. Germline loops: CDR1 KGHDR, CDR2 SFDVKD. The CDR3 has 16 residues. The CDR3 region is CATSDLRGGWDNEQFF. The CDR3 nucleotides are TGTGCCACCAGTGATTTACGAGGGGGATGGGACAATGAGCAGTTCTTC.

This clonotype was observed many times. The chain has TRBV30 and TRBJ1-4, with 7 bases that match TRBD1. V shed 4 bases, J shed 7 bases, and the junction held 6 bases outside the gene matches. This CDR3 comprises 13 residues. Germline loops: CDR1 GTSNPN, CDR2 SVGIG (reference sequence). For the CDR3, the DNA is TGTGCCTGGACCCCAGGGGGGGGTGAAAAACTGTTTTTT. Translated: CAWTPGGGEKLFF.

J is TRBJ2-3 and V is TRBV20-1; 12 nucleotides line up with TRBD2. The ends lost 6 bases at V and 2 bases at J; junction bases unmatched: 9. This CDR3 has 16 residues. CDR1 and CDR2 (germline): DFQATT, SNEGSKA (reference sequence). This chain's CDR3 is CSARLAGAKFTDTQYF. The CDR3 DNA is TGCAGTGCGAGACTAGCGGGAGCGAAATTCACAGATACGCAGTATTTT.

About this clonotype itself: The junction departs from the called germline gene at one end, perhaps through a read error. V usage is TRBV12-3 or TRBV12-4 and J usage is TRBJ2-3; 9 nucleotides match TRBD2. This CDR3 is built from 14 residues. Written as DNA, the CDR3 is TGTGCCAGCAGGGTTAGCGGGAGCAGAGATACGCAGTATTTT. Protein product: CASRVSGSRDTQYF.

V and J are TRBV20-1 and TRBJ2-1; TRBD2 matches 13 bases. The germline gives CDR1 DFQATT, CDR2 SNEGSKA (reference sequence). The CDR3 covers 15 residues. Trimming removed 5 bases from V and 3 bases from J; junction bases left unmatched: 4. The CDR3 DNA follows: TGCAGTGCTGGCGGACTAGCGGGAGTCTACAATGAGCAGTTCTTC. Protein: CSAGGLAGVYNEQFF.

This clonotype was observed at least ten times. The V and J genes are TRBV6-2 or TRBV6-3 and TRBJ1-4, with D possibly TRBD1 on 5 matching bases. In germline, CDR1 is MNHEY, CDR2 SVGEGT. The length of the CDR3 is 16 residues. V lost 4 bases, J lost 6 bases, and 18 bases lay in between. The CDR3 loop is CASSFASGTADEKLFF. DNA for the CDR3: TGTGCCAGCAGTTTCGCCTCCGGGACGGCCGATGAAAAACTGTTTTTT.

This clonotype was detected many times. The genes are TRBV12-3 or TRBV12-4 and TRBJ1-6; unclear D gene. V dropped 3 bases and J dropped 10 bases, with 7 bases sitting between them. This CDR3 spans 12 amino acids. In nucleotides, the CDR3 is TGTGCCAGCAGTTTGGTTCCCTCACCCCTCCACTTT. This translates into CASSLVPSPLHF.

This clonotype was counted only a few times. The chain is built from TRBV5-1 and TRBJ2-1, with D tentatively TRBD1 (5 bases). With 3 bases removed from V and 0 bases from J, the gap between germline ends came to 10 bases. Per the germline V gene, CDR1 is SGHRS and CDR2 is YFSETQ. This CDR3 contains 15 residues. The CDR3 region has the DNA TGCGCCAGCAGCTCCCAGGGTAGCTCCTACAATGAGCAGTTCTTC. Protein: CASSSQGSSYNEQFF.